The rows below give T cell receptor beta chains drawn from one sample of a study of patients and donors after allogeneic stem cell transplantation. TCRdb re-derived calls from the RT-PCR reads in MiXCR, one entry per CDR3 protein. The profile shows approximately 410,000 distinct CDR3 sequences, 16% of them singletons. The specimen was blood, either unsorted or a sorted T cell fraction (not recorded which). The receptors were gathered from a human donor who was either an allogeneic HSCT recipient or a stem cell or donor lymphocyte infusion donor (not recorded which). It is not recorded whose cells these are; they may come from a transplant donor. CDR3s include the opening cysteine and the closing phenylalanine or tryptophan. The order of the fields is D gene, V gene, CDR3 length, clone size, J gene, CDR3 protein, CDR3 DNA. D genes are given only for firm matches. Clone size appears in some rows only: once, few, many, or a class for an expanded clone.

d_call: -; v_call: TRBV4-3; cdr3_length: 16; clone_size: few; j_call: TRBJ1-2; cdr3_aa: CASSQGSNLHYYGYTF; cdr3_nt: TGCGCCAGCAGCCAAGGCTCCAACCTGCACTACTATGGCTACACCTTC
d_call: TRBD1; v_call: TRBV9; cdr3_length: 18; clone_size: -; j_call: TRBJ1-1; cdr3_aa: CASSVEITGGSGGTEAFF; cdr3_nt: TGTGCCAGCAGCGTAGAGATAACAGGGGGCTCGGGGGGCACTGAAGCTTTCTTT
d_call: -; v_call: TRBV5-1; cdr3_length: 16; clone_size: -; j_call: TRBJ1-4; cdr3_aa: CASSLAQGTTNEKLFF; cdr3_nt: TGCGCCAGCAGCTTGGCCCAGGGTACGACTAATGAAAAACTGTTTTTT
d_call: -; v_call: TRBV15; cdr3_length: 14; clone_size: few; j_call: TRBJ2-3; cdr3_aa: CATSTDGSTDTQYF; cdr3_nt: TGTGCCACCAGCACAGACGGGAGCACAGATACGCAGTATTTT
d_call: TRBD2; v_call: TRBV7-9; cdr3_length: 17; clone_size: -; j_call: TRBJ2-1; cdr3_aa: CASSRLVGLGTHTEQFF; cdr3_nt: TGTGCCAGCAGCCGCCTCGTGGGACTAGGTACTCACACTGAGCAGTTCTTC
d_call: -; v_call: TRBV5-1; cdr3_length: 15; clone_size: -; j_call: TRBJ2-4; cdr3_aa: CASSSGPHPKNIQYF; cdr3_nt: TGCGCCAGCAGTAGCGGTCCTCACCCCAAAAACATTCAGTACTTC
d_call: TRBD1; v_call: TRBV25-1; cdr3_length: 15; clone_size: few; j_call: TRBJ2-1; cdr3_aa: CASSLRTGPYNEQFF; cdr3_nt: TGTGCCAGCAGTCTCCGGACAGGGCCTTACAATGAGCAGTTCTTC
d_call: TRBD1; v_call: TRBV6-2/TRBV6-3; cdr3_length: 15; clone_size: few; j_call: TRBJ2-7; cdr3_aa: CASSWPGQGPYEQYF; cdr3_nt: TGTGCCAGCAGTTGGCCGGGACAGGGGCCCTACGAGCAGTACTTC
d_call: TRBD2; v_call: TRBV7-9; cdr3_length: 15; clone_size: few; j_call: TRBJ2-3; cdr3_aa: CASSRKAGGTDTQYF; cdr3_nt: TGTGCCAGCAGCCGGAAAGCGGGAGGCACAGATACGCAGTATTTT
d_call: TRBD2; v_call: TRBV3-1; cdr3_length: 17; clone_size: -; j_call: TRBJ2-5; cdr3_aa: CASIQVVSGDPQETQYF; cdr3_nt: TGTGCCAGCATCCAAGTTGTTAGCGGGGATCCCCAAGAGACCCAGTACTTC
d_call: TRBD2; v_call: TRBV7-9; cdr3_length: 16; clone_size: few; j_call: TRBJ2-5; cdr3_aa: CASSFGLAGYAETQYF; cdr3_nt: TGTGCCAGCAGCTTCGGACTAGCGGGGTATGCAGAGACCCAGTACTTC
d_call: TRBD1; v_call: TRBV20-1; cdr3_length: 15; clone_size: -; j_call: TRBJ1-5; cdr3_aa: CSASVSPGGGQPQHF; cdr3_nt: TGCAGTGCTAGTGTTTCCCCAGGGGGCGGACAGCCCCAGCATTTT
d_call: TRBD1; v_call: TRBV13; cdr3_length: 16; clone_size: -; j_call: TRBJ2-2; cdr3_aa: CASSSWDRANTGELFF; cdr3_nt: TGTGCCAGCAGCTCCTGGGACAGGGCGAACACCGGGGAGCTGTTTTTT
d_call: -; v_call: TRBV10-3; cdr3_length: 14; clone_size: -; j_call: TRBJ1-3; cdr3_aa: CAISPQGSGNTIYF; cdr3_nt: TGTGCCATCAGTCCACAGGGCTCTGGAAACACCATATATTTT
d_call: -; v_call: TRBV6-5; cdr3_length: 17; clone_size: -; j_call: TRBJ1-6; cdr3_aa: CASSYSKGFRANSPLHF; cdr3_nt: TGTGCCAGCAGTTACTCAAAAGGATTTCGGGCCAATTCACCCCTCCACTTT
d_call: -; v_call: TRBV20-1; cdr3_length: 14; clone_size: few; j_call: TRBJ1-5; cdr3_aa: CSATRAGRDQPQHF; cdr3_nt: TGCAGTGCTACCCGGGCGGGACGGGATCAGCCCCAGCATTTT
d_call: -; v_call: TRBV12-3/TRBV12-4; cdr3_length: 14; clone_size: many; j_call: TRBJ1-5; cdr3_aa: CATAPGGARQPQHF; cdr3_nt: TGTGCCACCGCACCGGGTGGGGCGCGGCAGCCCCAGCATTTT
d_call: -; v_call: TRBV5-1; cdr3_length: 13; clone_size: few; j_call: TRBJ2-1; cdr3_aa: CASSLEGPYEQFF; cdr3_nt: TGCGCCAGCAGCCTGGAGGGACCCTATGAGCAGTTCTTC
d_call: -; v_call: TRBV30; cdr3_length: 13; clone_size: -; j_call: TRBJ2-3; cdr3_aa: CAWSRNVGDTQYF; cdr3_nt: TGTGCCTGGAGTCGGAATGTGGGAGATACGCAGTATTTT
d_call: -; v_call: TRBV6-2/TRBV6-3; cdr3_length: 16; clone_size: -; j_call: TRBJ1-5; cdr3_aa: CASSYSKQGSNQPQHF; cdr3_nt: TGTGCCAGCAGTTACTCGAAACAGGGTAGCAATCAGCCCCAGCATTTT
d_call: TRBD1; v_call: TRBV14; cdr3_length: 17; clone_size: few; j_call: TRBJ1-5; cdr3_aa: CASSQDPGGGGNQPQHF; cdr3_nt: TGTGCCAGCAGCCAAGATCCAGGGGGCGGTGGCAATCAGCCCCAGCATTTT
d_call: TRBD1; v_call: TRBV5-1; cdr3_length: 15; clone_size: many; j_call: TRBJ2-5; cdr3_aa: CASSNRQGLGETQYF; cdr3_nt: TGCGCCAGCAGCAACCGACAGGGTTTAGGAGAGACCCAGTACTTC
d_call: -; v_call: TRBV20-1; cdr3_length: 15; clone_size: -; j_call: TRBJ2-3; cdr3_aa: CSARDGGRGTDTQYF; cdr3_nt: TGCAGTGCTAGAGATGGGGGAAGGGGCACAGATACGCAGTATTTT
d_call: -; v_call: TRBV7-9; cdr3_length: 17; clone_size: -; j_call: TRBJ1-1; cdr3_aa: CASSLGASKGMNTEAFF; cdr3_nt: TGTGCCAGCAGCTTAGGGGCGAGCAAGGGAATGAACACTGAAGCTTTCTTT
d_call: TRBD1; v_call: TRBV27; cdr3_length: 15; clone_size: few; j_call: TRBJ2-5; cdr3_aa: CASNLQGASRETQYF; cdr3_nt: TGTGCCAGCAATTTACAGGGGGCTAGTAGAGAGACCCAGTACTTC
d_call: TRBD2; v_call: TRBV4-1; cdr3_length: 17; clone_size: -; j_call: TRBJ2-1; cdr3_aa: CASSQDVLAGGVNEQFF; cdr3_nt: TGCGCCAGCAGCCAAGATGTCCTAGCGGGAGGGGTGAATGAGCAGTTCTTC
d_call: TRBD2; v_call: TRBV11-2; cdr3_length: 17; clone_size: many; j_call: TRBJ2-7; cdr3_aa: CASSLALMGTSGEEQYF; cdr3_nt: TGTGCCAGCAGCTTAGCTCTGATGGGGACTAGCGGGGAGGAGCAGTACTTC
d_call: TRBD1; v_call: TRBV7-6; cdr3_length: 15; clone_size: few; j_call: TRBJ1-1; cdr3_aa: CASSLDGTGNTEAFF; cdr3_nt: TGTGCCAGCAGCTTAGATGGGACAGGGAACACTGAAGCTTTCTTT
d_call: -; v_call: TRBV24-1; cdr3_length: 12; clone_size: few; j_call: TRBJ2-3; cdr3_aa: CATSGAKDTQYF; cdr3_nt: TGTGCCACCAGTGGGGCAAAAGATACGCAGTATTTT
d_call: TRBD1; v_call: TRBV20-1; cdr3_length: 14; clone_size: -; j_call: TRBJ2-1; cdr3_aa: CSASGTGFGNEQFF; cdr3_nt: TGCAGTGCTTCCGGGACAGGGTTTGGCAATGAGCAGTTCTTC
d_call: TRBD2; v_call: TRBV12-3/TRBV12-4; cdr3_length: 14; clone_size: many; j_call: TRBJ2-7; cdr3_aa: CASSLTSGRNEQYF; cdr3_nt: TGTGCCAGCAGTTTGACTAGCGGGCGGAACGAGCAGTACTTC
d_call: TRBD1; v_call: TRBV7-2; cdr3_length: 17; clone_size: -; j_call: TRBJ1-1; cdr3_aa: CASSLGAGTGWNTEAFF; cdr3_nt: TGTGCCAGCAGCTTAGGAGCCGGGACAGGTTGGAACACTGAAGCTTTCTTT
d_call: -; v_call: TRBV27; cdr3_length: 16; clone_size: -; j_call: TRBJ1-5; cdr3_aa: CASSSPSRDSNQPQHF; cdr3_nt: TGTGCCAGCAGTTCCCCAAGCAGGGATAGCAATCAGCCCCAGCATTTT
d_call: -; v_call: TRBV20-1; cdr3_length: 17; clone_size: -; j_call: TRBJ2-1; cdr3_aa: CSARDRYLSGTYNEQFF; cdr3_nt: TGCAGTGCTAGAGATCGATACCTTAGCGGAACCTACAATGAGCAGTTCTTC
d_call: TRBD2; v_call: TRBV12-3/TRBV12-4; cdr3_length: 16; clone_size: many; j_call: TRBJ2-3; cdr3_aa: CASSRLRTSGSGTQYF; cdr3_nt: TGTGCCAGCAGTCGGTTACGGACTAGCGGGAGCGGTACGCAGTATTTT
d_call: -; v_call: TRBV20-1; cdr3_length: 14; clone_size: few; j_call: TRBJ1-6; cdr3_aa: CSAKNRRANSPLHF; cdr3_nt: TGCAGTGCAAAAAACAGGAGGGCTAATTCACCCCTCCACTTT
d_call: -; v_call: TRBV20-1; cdr3_length: 16; clone_size: few; j_call: TRBJ1-5; cdr3_aa: CSARGQGRFGGQPQHF; cdr3_nt: TGCAGTGCTAGAGGCCAGGGGAGGTTTGGGGGTCAGCCCCAGCATTTT
d_call: TRBD2; v_call: TRBV11-2; cdr3_length: 13; clone_size: few; j_call: TRBJ2-7; cdr3_aa: CACTSGRAYEQYF; cdr3_nt: TGTGCCTGCACTAGCGGGAGGGCCTACGAGCAGTACTTC
d_call: TRBD2; v_call: TRBV11-2; cdr3_length: 16; clone_size: -; j_call: TRBJ2-1; cdr3_aa: CASSRLGTSVDNEQFF; cdr3_nt: TGTGCCAGCAGCCGCTTAGGGACTAGCGTTGACAATGAGCAGTTCTTC
d_call: -; v_call: TRBV6-1; cdr3_length: 13; clone_size: few; j_call: TRBJ2-2; cdr3_aa: CASNSPNTGELFF; cdr3_nt: TGTGCCAGCAACTCCCCGAACACCGGGGAGCTGTTTTTT
d_call: -; v_call: TRBV7-9; cdr3_length: 14; clone_size: -; j_call: TRBJ1-1; cdr3_aa: CASSLDRVLAVAFF; cdr3_nt: TGTGCCAGCAGCTTAGACAGGGTTTTAGCCGTGGCTTTCTTT